This T cell receptor (beta chain) was identified during a study of cytomegalovirus exposure and HLA in healthy donors. For the study at large: Ancestry clustering placed around four fifths of around 400 genotyped donors in the Caucasian-associated cluster.

Details on this clone: The antigen remains unidentified.

Study conclusions and caveats: Specific recognition of CMV antigens was confirmed in vitro for a few chains (all CMV-associated). Earlier analysis yielded a pattern in which most TCR beta V segments were productive about 87% or about 30% of the time. It is likely that the observed cluster of highly shared sequence variants was a sequencing artifact.

Vbeta (60) and Jbeta (13) primers were used in the PCR. Produced via immunoSEQ multiplex PCR; TCRdb's table is partial and in-frame only. The data show roughly 150,000 clones, 75% seen once. The sequenced sample consisted of PBMCs. The receptor was isolated from a female donor in good health and CMV-seronegative.

As DNA, the CDR3 is TGCAGCGTGGGACTAGCGGGGTTCCAGGGGACCCAGTACTTC. This translates into CSVGLAGFQGTQYF. This chain joins TRBV29-1 and TRBJ2-5; 13 bases agree with TRBD2. Germline CDR1 and CDR2: SQVTM and ANQGSEA. Unmatched junction bases numbered 8, after V lost 6 bases and J lost 7 bases. This CDR3 has 14 residues.